The rows below give T cell receptor beta chains drawn from one sample of a study of blood T cell repertoires in COVID-19. Libraries were prepared by immunoSEQ multiplex PCR; TCRdb keeps only in-frame clonotypes and omits some of them. This sample yields 110,000 to 150,000 clones, of which over 70% are seen a single time; 44% belongs to the top ten. The sequenced sample was peripheral blood. These receptor sequences come from a human donor in a cohort sampled during active COVID-19. The CDR3 runs from the conserved cysteine through the conserved F or W. D genes are given only for firm matches. For some rows the clone size is stated as once, few or many, or as a class when expanded; others skip it.

D gene | J gene | clone size | CDR3 length | V gene | CDR3 protein | CDR3 DNA
- | TRBJ1-2 | - | 16 | TRBV29-1 | CSVAPTPGLGELGYTF | TGCAGCGTCGCCCCGACACCCGGCCTTGGGGAGCTGGGCTACACCTTC
- | TRBJ1-4 | - | 13 | TRBV5-1 | CASSSLGSEKLFF | TGCGCCAGCAGCTCTCTGGGGAGCGAAAAACTGTTTTTT
TRBD1 | TRBJ1-1 | - | 14 | TRBV7-6 | CASSLGTGNTEAFF | TGTGCCAGCAGCTTAGGGACAGGGAACACTGAAGCTTTCTTT
TRBD2 | TRBJ2-1 | - | 17 | TRBV19 | CASALANFKVTYNEQFF | TGTGCCAGCGCACTAGCGAACTTTAAAGTTACCTACAATGAGCAGTTCTTC
TRBD2 | TRBJ2-3 | - | 17 | TRBV9 | CASSVGGGAPGTDTQYF | TGTGCCAGCAGCGTGGGCGGGGGGGCTCCAGGCACAGATACGCAGTATTTT
- | TRBJ1-2 | - | 15 | TRBV27 | CASSPLIATNYGYTF | TGTGCCAGCAGTCCTCTCATAGCTACTAACTATGGCTACACCTTC
- | TRBJ2-2 | - | 18 | TRBV4-1 | CASSRVSIASSNTGELFF | TGCGCCAGCAGCCGAGTCTCAATTGCATCCTCGAACACCGGGGAGCTGTTTTTT
- | TRBJ2-5 | once | 13 | TRBV25-1 | CASSQSLWETQYF | TGTGCCAGCAGTCAAAGTCTATGGGAGACCCAGTACTTC
- | TRBJ1-2 | - | 13 | TRBV19 | CASSIEQLYGYTF | TGTGCCAGTAGTATAGAACAGCTCTATGGCTACACCTTC
- | TRBJ2-1 | - | 16 | TRBV5-1 | CASSFRLTNHYNEQFF | TGCGCCAGCAGCTTTCGGCTGACAAATCACTACAATGAGCAGTTCTTC
- | TRBJ2-5 | - | 15 | TRBV11-2 | CASSFTRGPQETQYF | TGTGCCAGCAGCTTTACCAGGGGACCTCAAGAGACCCAGTACTTC